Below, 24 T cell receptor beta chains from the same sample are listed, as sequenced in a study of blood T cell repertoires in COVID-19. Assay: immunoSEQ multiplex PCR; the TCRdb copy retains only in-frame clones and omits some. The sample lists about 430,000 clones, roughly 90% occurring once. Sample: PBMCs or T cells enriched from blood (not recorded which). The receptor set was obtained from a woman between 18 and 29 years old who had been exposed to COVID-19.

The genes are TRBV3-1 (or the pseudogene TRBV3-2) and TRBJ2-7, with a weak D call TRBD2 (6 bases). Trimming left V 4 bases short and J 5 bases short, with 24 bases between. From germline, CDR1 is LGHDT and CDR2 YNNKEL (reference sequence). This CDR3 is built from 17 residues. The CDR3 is CASSRVGGTVLRNEQYF. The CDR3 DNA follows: TGTGCCAGCAGCCGGGTTGGCGGGACCGTTTTGAGGAACGAGCAGTACTTC.

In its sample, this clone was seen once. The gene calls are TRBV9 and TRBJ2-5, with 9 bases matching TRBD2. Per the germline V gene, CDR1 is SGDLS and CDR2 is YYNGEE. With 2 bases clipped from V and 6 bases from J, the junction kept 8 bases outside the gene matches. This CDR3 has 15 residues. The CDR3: CASSVSGGPTKTQYF. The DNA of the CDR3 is TGTGCCAGCAGCGTTAGCGGGGGACCGACTAAGACCCAGTACTTC.

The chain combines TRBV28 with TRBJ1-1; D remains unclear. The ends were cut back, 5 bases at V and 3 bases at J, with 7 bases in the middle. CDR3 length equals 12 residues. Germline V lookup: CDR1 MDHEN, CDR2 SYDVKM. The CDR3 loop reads CASSRTYTEAFF. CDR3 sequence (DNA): TGTGCCAGCAGTCGCACTTACACTGAAGCTTTCTTT.

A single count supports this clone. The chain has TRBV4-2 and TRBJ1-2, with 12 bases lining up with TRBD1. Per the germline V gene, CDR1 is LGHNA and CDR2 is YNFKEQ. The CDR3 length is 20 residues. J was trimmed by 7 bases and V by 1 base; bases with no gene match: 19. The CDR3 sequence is CASSQVLGPGQGASGPGYTF. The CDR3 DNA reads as TGTGCCAGCAGCCAAGTCCTGGGACCGGGACAGGGGGCGAGCGGGCCTGGCTACACCTTC.

CDR3 DNA sequence: TGTGCCAGTAGTATAGGCGACAGTTATAGCAATCAGCCCCAGCATTTT. It yields the protein CASSIGDSYSNQPQHF. V is TRBV19 and J is TRBJ1-5, with D possibly TRBD1 on 5 matching bases. With 1 base removed from V and 0 bases from J, the gap between germline ends came to 10 bases. CDR1 and CDR2 (germline): LNHDA, SQIVND (reference sequence). The CDR3 runs to 16 residues.

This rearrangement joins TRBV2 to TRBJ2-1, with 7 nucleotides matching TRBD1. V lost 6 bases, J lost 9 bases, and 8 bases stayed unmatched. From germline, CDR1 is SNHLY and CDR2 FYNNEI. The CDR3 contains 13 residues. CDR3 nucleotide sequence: TGTGCCAGCAGAGAGACAGGGCCTGTTGAGCAGTTCTTC. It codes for CASRETGPVEQFF.

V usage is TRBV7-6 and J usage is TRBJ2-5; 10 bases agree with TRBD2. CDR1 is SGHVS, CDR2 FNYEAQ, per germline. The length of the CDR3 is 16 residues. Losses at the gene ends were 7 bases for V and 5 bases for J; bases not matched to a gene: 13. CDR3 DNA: TGTGCCAGCACCCTCCCTAGCGGGAGTGGGACGGAGACCCAGTACTTC. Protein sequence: CASTLPSGSGTETQYF.

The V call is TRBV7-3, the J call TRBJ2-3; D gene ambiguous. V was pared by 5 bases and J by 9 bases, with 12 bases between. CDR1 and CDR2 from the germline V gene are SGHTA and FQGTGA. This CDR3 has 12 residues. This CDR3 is CASSPSLGTQYF. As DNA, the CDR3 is TGTGCCAGCAGCCCATCCCTGGGCACGCAGTATTTT.

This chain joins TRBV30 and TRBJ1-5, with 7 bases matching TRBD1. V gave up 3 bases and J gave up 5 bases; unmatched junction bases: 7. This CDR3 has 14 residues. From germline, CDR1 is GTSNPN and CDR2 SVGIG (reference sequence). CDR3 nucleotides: TGTGCCTGGAGCCCGGGACAGCTATATCAGCCCCAGCATTTT. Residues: CAWSPGQLYQPQHF. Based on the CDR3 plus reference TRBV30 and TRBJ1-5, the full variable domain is SQTIHQWPATLVQPVGSPLSLECTVEGTSNPNLYWYRQAAGRGLQLLFYSVGIGQISSEVPQNLSASRPQDRQFILSSKKLLLSDSGFYLCAWSPGQLYQPQHFGDGTRLSIL.

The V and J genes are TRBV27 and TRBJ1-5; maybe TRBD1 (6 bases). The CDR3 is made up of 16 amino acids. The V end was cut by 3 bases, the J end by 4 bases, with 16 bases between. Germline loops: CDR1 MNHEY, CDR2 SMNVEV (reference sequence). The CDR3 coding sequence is TGTGCCAGCAGTTTGGCGGGGGGCTTAGGGAATCAGCCCCAGCATTTT. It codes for CASSLAGGLGNQPQHF.

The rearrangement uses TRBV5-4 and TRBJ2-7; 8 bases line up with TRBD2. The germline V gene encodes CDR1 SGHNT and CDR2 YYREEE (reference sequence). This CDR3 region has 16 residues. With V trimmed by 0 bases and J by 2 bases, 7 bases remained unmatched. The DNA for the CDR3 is TGTGCCAGCAGCTTGGAAGGTTGGCGGGGGGCCTACGAGCAGTACTTC. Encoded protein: CASSLEGWRGAYEQYF.

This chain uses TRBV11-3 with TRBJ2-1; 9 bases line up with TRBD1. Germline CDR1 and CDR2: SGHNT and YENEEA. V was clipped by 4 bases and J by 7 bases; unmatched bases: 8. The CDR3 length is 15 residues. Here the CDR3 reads CASSSRDRAENEQFF. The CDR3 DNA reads TGTGCCAGCAGCTCCCGGGACAGGGCTGAAAATGAGCAGTTCTTC.

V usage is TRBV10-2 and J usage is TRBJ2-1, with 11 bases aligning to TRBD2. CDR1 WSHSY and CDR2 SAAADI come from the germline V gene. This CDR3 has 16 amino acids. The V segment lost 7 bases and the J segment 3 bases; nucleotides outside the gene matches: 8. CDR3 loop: CASNRIAGGNYNEQFF. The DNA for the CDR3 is TGCGCCAGCAATCGAATAGCGGGAGGGAACTACAATGAGCAGTTCTTC.

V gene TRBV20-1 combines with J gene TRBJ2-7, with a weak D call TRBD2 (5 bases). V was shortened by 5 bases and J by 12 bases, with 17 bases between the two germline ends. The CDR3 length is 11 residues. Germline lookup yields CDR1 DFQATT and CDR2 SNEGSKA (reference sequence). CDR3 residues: CSAEPSGIGYF. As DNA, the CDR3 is TGCAGTGCTGAACCCTCCGGGATTGGGTACTTC.

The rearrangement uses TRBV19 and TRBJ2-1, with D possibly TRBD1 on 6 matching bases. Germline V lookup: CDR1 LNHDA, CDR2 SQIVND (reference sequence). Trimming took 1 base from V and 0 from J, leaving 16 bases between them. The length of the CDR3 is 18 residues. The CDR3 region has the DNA TGTGCCAGTAGTATAGCCCCGATACAGGGCTACTCCTACAATGAGCAGTTCTTC. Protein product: CASSIAPIQGYSYNEQFF.

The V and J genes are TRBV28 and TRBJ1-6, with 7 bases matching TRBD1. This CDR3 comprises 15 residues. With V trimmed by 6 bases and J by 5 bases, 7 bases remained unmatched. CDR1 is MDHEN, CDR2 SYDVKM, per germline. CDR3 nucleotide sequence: TGTGCCAGCAGCTCCATCGACAGGGATAATTCACCCCTCCACTTT. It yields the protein CASSSIDRDNSPLHF.

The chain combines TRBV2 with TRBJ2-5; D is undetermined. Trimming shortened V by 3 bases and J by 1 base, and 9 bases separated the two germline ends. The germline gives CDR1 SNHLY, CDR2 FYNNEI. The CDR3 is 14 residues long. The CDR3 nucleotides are TGTGCCAGCAGTGACTCGTCGGTCCAAGAGACCCAGTACTTC. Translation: CASSDSSVQETQYF.

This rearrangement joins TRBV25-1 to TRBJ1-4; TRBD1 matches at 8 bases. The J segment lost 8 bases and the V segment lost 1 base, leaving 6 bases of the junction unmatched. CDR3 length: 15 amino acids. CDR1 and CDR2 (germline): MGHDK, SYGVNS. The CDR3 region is CASSELDRDQEKLFF. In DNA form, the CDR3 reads TGTGCCAGCAGTGAATTGGACAGGGACCAAGAAAAACTGTTTTTT.

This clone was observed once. The CDR3, as DNA: TGTGCCAGCAGCTTAGACATTACGAACACTGAAGCTTTCTTT. This translates into CASSLDITNTEAFF. This chain connects TRBV7-9 to TRBJ1-1; D is unresolved. Trimming left V 1 base short and J 1 base short, with 7 bases between. Germline CDR1 reads SEHNR; CDR2 reads FQNEAQ (reference sequence). This CDR3 comprises 14 residues.

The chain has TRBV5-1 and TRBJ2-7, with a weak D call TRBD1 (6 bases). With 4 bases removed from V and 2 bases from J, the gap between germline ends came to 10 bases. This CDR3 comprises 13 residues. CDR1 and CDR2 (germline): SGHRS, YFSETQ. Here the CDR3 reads CASSPDSAYEQYF. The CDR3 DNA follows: TGCGCCAGCAGCCCGGACAGCGCCTACGAGCAGTACTTC.

The CDR3 coding sequence is TGTGCCAGCAGGGGACAGGGAAATAGCAATCAGCCCCAGCATTTT. Its translation is CASRGQGNSNQPQHF. This chain connects TRBV28 to TRBJ1-5; TRBD1 aligns across 9 bases. The CDR3 is made up of 15 amino acids. Germline V gene data show CDR1 as MDHEN and CDR2 as SYDVKM. V dropped 6 bases and J dropped 0; count of bases not matched to a gene: 3. Filled out from reference TRBV28 and TRBJ1-5, the complete variable domain reads DVKVTQSSRYLVKRTGEKVFLECVQDMDHENMFWYRQDPGLGLRLIYFSYDVKMKEKGDIPEGYSVSREKKERFSLILESASTNQTSMYLCASRGQGNSNQPQHFGDGTRLSIL.

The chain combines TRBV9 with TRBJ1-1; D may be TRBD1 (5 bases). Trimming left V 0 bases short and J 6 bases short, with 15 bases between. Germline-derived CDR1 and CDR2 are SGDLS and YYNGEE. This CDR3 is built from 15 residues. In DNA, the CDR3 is TGTGCCAGCAGCGTAGCTGCTTCAGGGTTGCCTGAAGCTTTCTTT. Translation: CASSVAASGLPEAFF. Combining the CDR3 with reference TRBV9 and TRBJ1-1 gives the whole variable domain DSGVTQTPKHLITATGQRVTLRCSPRSGDLSVYWYQQSLDQGLQFLIQYYNGEERAKGNILERFSAQQFPDLHSELNLSSLELGDSALYFCASSVAASGLPEAFFGQGTRLTVV.

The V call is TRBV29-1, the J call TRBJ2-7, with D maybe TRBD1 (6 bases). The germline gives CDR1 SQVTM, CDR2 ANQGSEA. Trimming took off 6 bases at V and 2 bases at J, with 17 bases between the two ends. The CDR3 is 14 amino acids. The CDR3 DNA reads TGCAGCGTAGGGACAACCAAGAGCCCCTACGAGCAGTACTTC. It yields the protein CSVGTTKSPYEQYF.

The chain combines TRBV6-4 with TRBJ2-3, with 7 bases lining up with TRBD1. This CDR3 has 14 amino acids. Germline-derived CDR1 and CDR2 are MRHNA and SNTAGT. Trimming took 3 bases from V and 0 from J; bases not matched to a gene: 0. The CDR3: CASSEQGSTDTQYF. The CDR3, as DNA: TGTGCCAGCAGTGAACAGGGGAGCACAGATACGCAGTATTTT.